These T cell receptor beta chains were read from a single sample in a study of blood T cell repertoires in COVID-19. Assay used: immunoSEQ multiplex PCR; TCRdb lists only in-frame clones, some missing. In the table there are fewer than 200,000 clones, 70% to 85% of which are singletons. Sequencing was carried out using peripheral blood. The receptor set was obtained from a woman of 80 years or more with acute or convalescent COVID-19. The CDR3 runs from the conserved cysteine through the conserved F or W. The D gene is left open where the match is weak. Size is omitted from some rows. Given values are once, few, many or a class for expanded clones.

TRBV29-1,-,TRBJ1-1,-,13,CSVAGMGNTEAFF,TGCAGCGTTGCCGGGATGGGGAACACTGAAGCTTTCTTT
TRBV4-3,TRBD2,TRBJ2-7,-,15,CASSQNPSGTYEQYF,TGCGCCAGCAGCCAAAACCCTAGCGGAACCTACGAGCAGTACTTC
TRBV3-1/TRBV3-2,TRBD1,TRBJ1-2,-,14,CASSPTGGMLGYTF,TGTGCCAGCAGCCCTACAGGGGGAATGTTGGGCTACACCTTC
TRBV27,-,TRBJ1-1,-,14,CASSLLGGVTEAFF,TGTGCCAGCAGTTTACTCGGGGGAGTGACTGAAGCTTTCTTT
TRBV7-8,TRBD1,TRBJ1-1,-,14,CASNRQGPGTEAFF,TGTGCCAGCAACCGACAGGGTCCCGGAACTGAAGCTTTCTTT
TRBV7-2,TRBD1,TRBJ1-1,-,15,CASSLKAGGVTEAFF,TGTGCCAGCAGCTTAAAGGCAGGGGGCGTCACTGAAGCTTTCTTT
TRBV30,TRBD2,TRBJ2-1,-,15,CAWSRLAGEFDEQFF,TGTGCCTGGAGCCGACTAGCGGGAGAGTTCGATGAGCAGTTCTTC
TRBV6-6,-,TRBJ2-2,once,14,CASSGDFAGGELFF,TGTGCCAGCAGTGGGGACTTCGCAGGTGGGGAGCTGTTTTTT
TRBV6-5,-,TRBJ2-3,few,13,CASSGQTTDTQYF,TGTGCCAGCAGCGGACAGACCACAGATACGCAGTATTTT
TRBV19,-,TRBJ1-2,-,13,CASSYRAGYGYTF,TGTGCCAGTAGTTACAGGGCTGGCTATGGCTACACCTTC
TRBV5-1,TRBD1,TRBJ2-1,-,16,CASSIGTDLSYNEQFF,TGCGCCAGCAGCATCGGGACAGATTTATCCTACAATGAGCAGTTCTTC